The rows below give T cell receptor beta chains drawn from one sample of a study of cytomegalovirus exposure and HLA in healthy donors. TCRdb's table, derived via immunoSEQ multiplex PCR, lists solely in-frame clones and lacks some. The sample lists about 89,000 clones, approximately 76% occurring once. Material: PBMCs. The receptor source for this set is a male donor in good health and CMV-seronegative. CDR3s include the opening cysteine and the closing phenylalanine or tryptophan. The D gene is left open where the match is weak. Expanded clones get a size class; other rows say once, few or many, or leave the size out.

abundance | j_gene | v_gene | d_gene | CDR3aa | CDR3nt
- | TRBJ1-4 | TRBV7-2 | - | CASSLRNYNEKLFF | TGTGCCAGCAGCCTTAGAAACTATAATGAAAAACTGTTTTTT
- | TRBJ1-5 | TRBV10-3 | - | CAISESHSFHQPQHF | TGTGCCATCAGTGAGTCCCACAGCTTTCATCAGCCCCAGCATTTT
- | TRBJ2-7 | TRBV4-3 | - | CASSQTPDTAYEQYF | TGCGCCAGCAGCCAGACCCCGGACACAGCCTACGAGCAGTACTTC
once | TRBJ1-1 | TRBV9 | - | CASSVEGQPRGTEAFF | TGTGCCAGCAGCGTAGAAGGGCAGCCCCGGGGTACTGAAGCTTTCTTT
- | TRBJ2-1 | TRBV9 | - | CASSVGRGGGKGNNEQFF | TGTGCCAGCAGCGTAGGAAGGGGGGGCGGAAAAGGGAACAATGAGCAGTTCTTC
- | TRBJ2-1 | TRBV5-1 | TRBD2 | CASSLGSGSPYEQFF | TGCGCCAGCAGCCTGGGTAGCGGGAGCCCCTATGAGCAGTTCTTC
- | TRBJ2-5 | TRBV4-3 | - | CASSPAVGVGQETQYF | TGCGCCAGCAGCCCCGCGGTAGGGGTAGGGCAAGAGACCCAGTACTTC
- | TRBJ2-5 | TRBV4-1 | - | CASSQGDRERETQYF | TGCGCCAGCAGCCAAGGGGACCGGGAGAGGGAGACCCAGTACTTC
- | TRBJ1-4 | TRBV18 | - | CASSPSTVNEKLFF | TGTGCCAGCTCACCATCGACAGTAAATGAAAAACTGTTTTTT
- | TRBJ2-1 | TRBV4-1 | - | CASSQEVGRQEYNEQFF | TGCGCCAGCAGCCAAGAAGTAGGGCGACAGGAGTACAATGAGCAGTTCTTC
few | TRBJ2-3 | TRBV14 | - | CASSQGQGSTDTQYF | TGTGCCAGCAGCCAAGGGCAGGGTTCAACAGATACGCAGTATTTT
- | TRBJ2-7 | TRBV7-2 | TRBD1 | CASTHAGTGARYEQYF | TGTGCCAGCACCCACGCCGGGACAGGCGCCCGCTACGAACAGTACTTC
- | TRBJ2-7 | TRBV7-9 | - | CASSPDNYEQYF | TGTGCCAGCAGCCCGGACAATTACGAGCAGTACTTC
- | TRBJ2-2 | TRBV27 | - | CASSSRGNGELFF | TGTGCCAGCAGTTCCAGGGGAAACGGGGAGCTGTTTTTT
- | TRBJ1-1 | TRBV7-2 | - | CASSFQGLGEAFF | TGTGCCAGCAGCTTCCAGGGGCTGGGTGAAGCTTTCTTT
- | TRBJ2-1 | TRBV10-3 | TRBD2 | CAITGRGGPSSYNEQFF | TGTGCCATCACCGGACGGGGGGGTCCAAGCTCCTACAATGAGCAGTTCTTC
- | TRBJ2-5 | TRBV5-1 | TRBD2 | CASSLAGGGSKETQYF | TGCGCCAGCAGCTTGGCTGGGGGGGGTTCGAAAGAGACCCAGTACTTC
once | TRBJ2-2 | TRBV4-3 | TRBD1 | CASSQEWNRGQSNTGELFF | TGCGCCAGCAGCCAAGAGTGGAACCGGGGACAGTCGAACACCGGGGAGCTGTTTTTT
- | TRBJ2-1 | TRBV5-1 | - | CASSLWTEEYEQFF | TGCGCCAGCAGCCTATGGACAGAGGAGTATGAGCAGTTCTTC
- | TRBJ1-5 | TRBV27 | TRBD1 | CASSLGTGGNQPQHF | TGTGCCAGCAGTTTGGGCACAGGGGGAAATCAGCCCCAGCATTTT
- | TRBJ2-7 | TRBV27 | - | CASSFALSPRSNEQYF | TGTGCCAGCAGTTTCGCACTCAGTCCGCGGAGTAACGAGCAGTACTTC
once | TRBJ2-5 | TRBV7-6 | TRBD2 | CASSLSSGRAETQYF | TGTGCCAGCAGCTTGTCTAGCGGGAGGGCAGAGACCCAGTACTTC
- | TRBJ2-2 | TRBV29-1 | - | CSVLRREENTGELFF | TGCAGCGTTCTTAGGAGGGAAGAGAACACCGGGGAGCTGTTTTTT
- | TRBJ2-1 | TRBV25-1 | - | CASSVRGGVYNEQFF | TGTGCCAGCAGTGTCAGGGGAGGGGTGTACAATGAGCAGTTCTTC
few | TRBJ1-1 | TRBV7-9 | - | CASSGRGFEAFF | TGTGCCAGCAGCGGGAGGGGTTTCGAAGCTTTCTTT
- | TRBJ2-7 | TRBV2 | - | CASRNGLFLSYEQYF | TGTGCCAGCAGGAACGGACTGTTCCTCTCCTACGAGCAGTACTTC
- | TRBJ1-2 | TRBV5-1 | - | CASSPRQDPPGYTF | TGCGCCAGCAGCCCTCGACAGGACCCACCGGGCTACACCTTC